Each of the 31 T cell receptor beta chains below was sequenced from the same sample in a study of spatial heterogeneity in lung cancer. Study-level results: Tumors with more nonsynonymous mutations had more expanded intratumoral alpha and beta TCRs.

Time point described: sample taken at primary tumor resection. Antigens of these TCRs are unknown. Each CDR3 protein gets one entry after TCRdb re-called the 5' RACE reads with MiXCR. The data hold some 97,000 distinct CDR3 sequences, with 4.4% observed a single time. This specimen consisted of lung tumor tissue, obtained at surgery. The receptors were sampled from a male donor with early-stage non-small cell lung cancer.

This clonotype was seen only a few times. V and J are TRBV28 and TRBJ2-5; weak D call: TRBD2 (6 bases). With 6 bases removed from V and 0 bases from J, the gap between germline ends came to 11 bases. The CDR3 loop spans 14 amino acids. Germline V lookup: CDR1 MDHEN, CDR2 SYDVKM. The CDR3 coding sequence is TGTGCCAGCAGGAGGGGAGGCAACCAAGAGACCCAGTACTTC. Translated: CASRRGGNQETQYF.

This clonotype was seen ten or more times. The chain joins TRBV5-1 to TRBJ1-1; D is perhaps TRBD1 (5 bases). The CDR3 contains 15 residues. Germline V lookup: CDR1 SGHRS, CDR2 YFSETQ. Between the trimmed V and J ends, which lost 4 bases and 7 bases, there was a span of 20 bases. The CDR3 protein is CASSRNGQGRDEAFF. For the CDR3, the DNA is TGCGCCAGCAGCCGGAACGGGCAGGGTAGAGATGAAGCTTTCTTT. Combining the CDR3 with reference TRBV5-1 and TRBJ1-1 gives the whole variable domain KAGVTQTPRYLIKTRGQQVTLSCSPISGHRSVSWYQQTPGQGLQFLFEYFSETQRNKGNFPGRFSGRQFSNSRSEMNVSTLELGDSALYLCASSRNGQGRDEAFFGQGTRLTVV.

The sample holds many counts of this clonotype. V usage is TRBV19 and J usage is TRBJ2-7; TRBD1 aligns across 9 bases. The length of the CDR3 is 15 residues. The germline CDR1 and CDR2 sequences are LNHDA and SQIVND (reference sequence). Trimming removed 8 bases from V and 5 bases from J; junction bases left unmatched: 13. The CDR3 region is CASSPGDRVVNEQYF. The CDR3 coding sequence is TGTGCCAGTTCTCCCGGGGACAGGGTGGTTAACGAGCAGTACTTC. Together with reference TRBV19 and TRBJ2-7, the CDR3 gives the full variable domain: DGGITQSPKYLFRKEGQNVTLSCEQNLNHDAMYWYRQDPGQGLRLIYYSQIVNDFQKGDIAEGYSVSREKKESFPLTVTSAQKNPTAFYLCASSPGDRVVNEQYFGPGTRLTVT.

The sample holds many counts of this clonotype. This chain joins TRBV6-2 or TRBV6-3 and TRBJ2-3; D might be TRBD2 (6 bases). The germline CDR1 and CDR2 sequences are MNHEY and SVGEGT. The CDR3 spans 14 residues. Trimming left V 5 bases short and J 0 bases short, with 9 bases between. The CDR3: CASSRRESTDTQYF. In DNA, the CDR3 is TGTGCCAGCAGTCGCCGGGAGAGCACAGATACGCAGTATTTT.

This clonotype has a count of ten or more. The chain is built from TRBV4-1 and TRBJ2-5, with 7 bases lining up with TRBD2. The V and J ends lost 4 bases and 5 bases, in that order; junction bases with no gene match: 10. From germline, CDR1 is MGHRA and CDR2 YSYEKL. This CDR3 is built from 15 residues. Here the CDR3 DNA reads TGCGCCAGCAGCCGGAGCCTAAGCGGGATTGAGACCCAGTACTTC. Translating gives CASSRSLSGIETQYF.

This clonotype was recorded at least ten times. The V gene is TRBV28, the J gene TRBJ2-4; 7 bases line up with TRBD1. Unmatched junction bases numbered 4, after V lost 5 bases and J lost 3 bases. The CDR3 sequence is 14 residues long. The germline V gene encodes CDR1 MDHEN and CDR2 SYDVKM. CDR3 sequence reads: CASSPGQDKNIQYF. The CDR3 DNA follows: TGTGCCAGCAGTCCCGGACAGGACAAAAACATTCAGTACTTC.

This clonotype was counted at least ten times. This sequence joins TRBV2 and TRBJ2-7; D not certain. The CDR3 is 11 residues long. Trimming shortened V by 3 bases and J by 4 bases, and 4 bases separated the two germline ends. Germline V lookup: CDR1 SNHLY, CDR2 FYNNEI. The CDR3 nucleotides are TGTGCCAGCAGTGACGGGTACGAGCAGTACTTC. It encodes CASSDGYEQYF. The full variable domain, in which reference TRBV2 and TRBJ2-7 provide the parts outside the CDR3, is EPEVTQTPSHQVTQMGQEVILRCVPISNHLYFYWYRQILGQKVEFLVSFYNNEISEKSEIFDDQFSVERPDGSNFTLKIRSTKLEDSAMYFCASSDGYEQYFGPGTRLTVT.

This clonotype was found many times. The CDR3 spells CASSPTSGSHNEQFF. The CDR3 nucleotides read TGCGCCAGCAGCCCGACTAGCGGGAGTCACAATGAGCAGTTCTTC. The rearrangement uses TRBV5-1 and TRBJ2-1; 12 bases fit TRBD2. The V gene's germline CDR1 is SGHRS and CDR2 YFSETQ. The CDR3 runs to 15 residues. V was pared by 4 bases and J by 5 bases, with 4 bases of the junction left unmatched.

There are many counts of this clonotype. The chain has TRBV10-2 and TRBJ2-7; 7 bases line up with TRBD1. Germline V gene lookup returns CDR1 WSHSY and CDR2 SAAADI. V shed 4 bases, J shed 4 bases, and the junction held 4 bases outside the gene matches. This CDR3 is 13 amino acids long. The CDR3 spells CASSVPGGYEQYF. The CDR3 coding sequence is TGCGCCAGCAGTGTGCCAGGGGGATACGAGCAGTACTTC.

This clonotype was observed at least ten times. The rearrangement links TRBV4-2 to TRBJ2-2; 7 nucleotides agree with TRBD2. The CDR3 extends over 13 amino acids. V was pared by 1 base and J by 8 bases, with 1 base of the junction left unmatched. CDR1 LGHNA and CDR2 YNFKEQ come from the germline V gene. The CDR3 protein is CASSQAGGGELFF. CDR3 sequence (DNA): TGTGCCAGCAGCCAAGCGGGAGGAGGGGAGCTGTTTTTT.

In this sample, this clonotype turned up many times. The V gene is TRBV7-9, the J gene TRBJ2-5; D gene unclear. Looked up from germline, CDR1 is SEHNR and CDR2 is FQNEAQ (reference sequence). This CDR3 has 16 residues. Trimming cost V 4 bases and J 0 bases, with 15 bases left between them. The DNA of the CDR3 is TGTGCCAGCAGCTACGGGTCAGCCGCCGACCAAGAGACCCAGTACTTC. It is translated as CASSYGSAADQETQYF.

There are many counts of this clonotype. As DNA, the CDR3 is TGCGCCAGCAGTTTCGGGACCCTAGCGCCGTTAGATACGCAGTATTTT. Amino acid sequence: CASSFGTLAPLDTQYF. The chain uses TRBV10-1 and TRBJ2-3; perhaps TRBD2 as D (6 bases). CDR3 size: 16 residues. The germline V gene has CDR1 WNHNN and CDR2 SYGVQD (reference sequence). Trimming removed 5 bases at V and 5 bases at J, with 20 bases between.

In its sample, this clonotype was seen many times. The gene calls are TRBV4-2 and TRBJ2-7, with D tentatively TRBD1 or TRBD2 (6 bases each). Trimming stripped 0 bases from V and 7 bases from J, with 16 bases between. CDR1 LGHNA and CDR2 YNFKEQ come from the germline V gene. The CDR3 totals 15 residues. The CDR3 DNA sequence: TGTGCCAGCAGCCAAGAAAGGGGGGCAGCCTGGGAGCAGTACTTC. Translated: CASSQERGAAWEQYF.

This clonotype was recorded at least ten times. The chain recombines TRBV3-1 with TRBJ2-1; D not certain. The V and J ends lost 0 bases and 0 bases respectively, with 9 bases between them. The CDR3 is 16 amino acids. Per the germline V gene, CDR1 is LGHDT and CDR2 is YNNKEL (reference sequence). The CDR3 is CASSQEGWSSYNEQFF. CDR3 DNA: TGTGCCAGCAGCCAAGAGGGGTGGAGCTCCTACAATGAGCAGTTCTTC.

This clonotype has ten or more counts. The genes are TRBV20-1 and TRBJ2-5; D remains ambiguous. The germline gives CDR1 DFQATT, CDR2 SNEGSKA (reference sequence). V lost 0 bases and J 5 bases, leaving 7 bases between the germline ends. The CDR3 is 12 amino acids. The CDR3 nucleotides read TGCAGTGCTAGAGATCAGGTGGAGACCCAGTACTTC. It translates to CSARDQVETQYF.

There are many counts of this clonotype. The gene calls are TRBV6-2 or TRBV6-3 and TRBJ1-5, with 7 nucleotides matching TRBD1. Germline CDR1 and CDR2: MNHEY and SVGEGT. The CDR3 has 14 amino acids. V gave up 5 bases and J gave up 5 bases; unmatched junction bases: 6. CDR3 bases: TGTGCCAGCAGTGATTGGGACAGACATCAGCCCCAGCATTTT. It yields the protein CASSDWDRHQPQHF.

In its sample, this clonotype was seen many times. The J gene is TRBJ1-6, the V gene TRBV29-1; D is unresolved. V was shortened by 4 bases and J by 7 bases, with 11 bases between the two germline ends. Per germline, CDR1 SQVTM and CDR2 ANQGSEA. The CDR3 is 13 residues long. DNA for the CDR3: TGCAGCGTTGGTGACGGAACAAATTCACCCCTCCACTTT. It specifies CSVGDGTNSPLHF.

V and J are TRBV27 and TRBJ2-7, with D possibly TRBD1 on 5 matching bases. Germline V gene data show CDR1 as MNHEY and CDR2 as SMNVEV (reference sequence). The ends were cut back, 7 bases at V and 2 bases at J, with 18 bases in the middle. This CDR3 is 15 amino acids long. The CDR3 here is CASTAVGQGTYEQYF. The CDR3 nucleotides read TGTGCCAGCACCGCCGTCGGCCAGGGAACCTACGAGCAGTACTTC.

This clonotype was observed at least ten times. This rearrangement joins TRBV20-1 to TRBJ2-7, with 8 bases fitting TRBD2. In germline, CDR1 is DFQATT, CDR2 SNEGSKA (reference sequence). After removal of 1 base from V and 4 bases from J, the junction contained 9 bases not matched to a gene. The CDR3 runs to 15 residues. The CDR3 coding sequence is TGCAGTGCTAGAGTAGTAGCGGGGTTCTCATACGAGCAGTACTTC. Amino acids: CSARVVAGFSYEQYF.

This clonotype turned up a few times. The rearrangement joins TRBV28 to TRBJ2-6; the D gene is possibly TRBD1 (5 bases). Trimming stripped 8 bases from V and 4 bases from J, with 21 bases between. Germline V gene data show CDR1 as MDHEN and CDR2 as SYDVKM. The CDR3 has 17 residues. CDR3 nucleotide sequence: TGTGCCAGCCAGGGCTCCCTGGGGCGAGACGGGGCCAACGTCCTGACTTTC. It encodes CASQGSLGRDGANVLTF.

The table lists this clonotype with many counts. The chain uses TRBV28 and TRBJ2-5, with D perhaps TRBD1 (7 bases). The CDR3 spans 13 residues. Germline assignment: CDR1 MDHEN and CDR2 SYDVKM. V was clipped by 8 bases and J by 5 bases, with 15 bases between them. CDR3 in amino acids: CASLYAGGETQYF. The CDR3, as DNA: TGTGCCAGCCTGTATGCAGGGGGGGAGACCCAGTACTTC.

This clonotype was detected many times. The chain couples TRBV24-1 to TRBJ2-3; D is perhaps TRBD2 (6 bases). The CDR3 loop spans 15 amino acids. CDR1 KGHDR and CDR2 SFDVKD come from the germline V gene. Trimming shortened V by 5 bases and J by 8 bases, and 19 bases separated the two germline ends. CDR3 in amino acids: CATSGGAGDRVTQYF. The DNA of the CDR3 is TGTGCCACCAGTGGTGGAGCGGGCGACCGAGTTACGCAGTATTTT.

This clonotype was counted ten times or more. The chain carries TRBV4-1 and TRBJ2-5, with 7 bases aligning to TRBD1. V shed 5 bases and J 5 bases; nucleotides not matched to a gene: 17. The CDR3 is 17 residues long. The germline CDR1 and CDR2 sequences are MGHRA and YSYEKL. The CDR3 loop is CASSSTAFVKGAETQYF. Here the CDR3 DNA reads TGCGCCAGCAGCTCCACTGCCTTTGTAAAGGGGGCGGAGACCCAGTACTTC.

There are many counts of this clonotype. The chain links TRBV6-6 to TRBJ2-3; 8 nucleotides agree with TRBD1. J gave up 4 bases and V 6 bases, and 3 bases lay outside the gene matches. Germline lookup yields CDR1 MNHNY and CDR2 SVGAGI (reference sequence). This CDR3 is built from 13 residues. CDR3 loop: CASRTGESDTQYF. For the CDR3, the DNA is TGTGCCAGCAGGACAGGGGAATCAGATACGCAGTATTTT.

This clonotype was counted ten times or more. This rearrangement joins TRBV5-1 to TRBJ2-5, with TRBD1 as a possible D gene (6 bases). CDR3 size: 13 residues. V was pared by 4 bases and J by 3 bases, with 10 bases between. Germline assignment: CDR1 SGHRS and CDR2 YFSETQ. The CDR3 region is CASSRDTEETQYF. DNA for the CDR3: TGCGCCAGCAGCCGGGACACAGAAGAGACCCAGTACTTC.

This clonotype was seen repeatedly, ten times or more. The chain employs TRBV27 and TRBJ2-4; D possibly uses TRBD1 or TRBD2 (5 bases each). V was pared by 5 bases and J by 5 bases, with 10 bases between. Per the germline V gene, CDR1 is MNHEY and CDR2 is SMNVEV (reference sequence). This CDR3 comprises 13 residues. As DNA, the CDR3 is TGTGCCAGCAGTAACCGGGACCAAAACATTCAGTACTTC. Protein: CASSNRDQNIQYF.

As for this clonotype: This sequence may be a read error, since a much larger clone differs from it by one base. The gene calls are TRBV7-9 and TRBJ2-3; D is uncertain. Trimming took 1 base from V and 7 from J, leaving 6 bases between them. This CDR3 has 12 residues. The germline V gene encodes CDR1 SEHNR and CDR2 FQNEAQ (reference sequence). CDR3 nucleotides: TGTGCCAGCAGCTTAGGTTCGAATACGCAGTATTTT. This gives the protein CASSLGSNTQYF.

The table lists this clonotype with many counts. This chain joins TRBV14 and TRBJ2-1; TRBD2 matches 7 bases. Germline assignment: CDR1 SGHDN and CDR2 FVKESK. Trimming at V came to 3 bases and at J to 6 bases, leaving 5 bases not matched to a gene. CDR3 size: 14 residues. The CDR3 region is CASSQWTRSNEQFF. CDR3 in DNA: TGTGCCAGCAGCCAGTGGACTAGAAGCAATGAGCAGTTCTTC.

This clonotype was counted ten times or more. This CDR3 is CASSLPTRRGGTQYF. The CDR3 coding sequence is TGTGCCAGCAGCCTCCCAACAAGACGAGGTGGGACCCAGTACTTC. The chain links TRBV3-1 to TRBJ2-5; D is unresolved. Germline V gene sequence: CDR1 LGHDT, CDR2 YNNKEL (reference sequence). V lost 4 bases and J 7 bases, leaving 19 bases between the germline ends. CDR3 length equals 15 residues.

This clonotype was recorded many times. The chain combines TRBV6-1 with TRBJ2-3; D remains unclear. The V end was cut by 1 base, the J end by 3 bases, with 5 bases between. CDR3 length: 13 residues. Germline lookup yields CDR1 MNHNS and CDR2 SASEGT. CDR3 nucleotide sequence: TGTGCCAGCAGTGAAGACGATACAGATACGCAGTATTTT. As protein: CASSEDDTDTQYF.

Ten or more counts support this clonotype. The chain links TRBV6-5 to TRBJ1-4; the match to TRBD1 covers 7 bases. V shed 0 bases and J 7 bases; nucleotides not matched to a gene: 14. This CDR3 is built from 18 residues. From germline, CDR1 is MNHEY and CDR2 SVGAGI. The CDR3 sequence: CASSYSSLTGRGVEKLFF. DNA for the CDR3: TGTGCCAGCAGTTACTCCTCCCTGACAGGGAGGGGAGTTGAAAAACTGTTTTTT.